Shown below are 27 T cell receptor beta chains from a single sample sequenced in a study of T-cell reconstitution after alpha-beta-depleted transplantation in children. Unique molecular identifiers were used to barcode this TCRbeta library. MiXCR was run by TCRdb on the PCR reads, yielding one entry per CDR3 protein. This sample yields about 210,000 distinct CDR3 sequences, of which under 20% are seen a single time; about 45% belongs to the top ten. The starting material was PBMCs, mostly from graft donor cells, obtained 360 days after TCRalphabeta/CD19-depleted stem cell transplant. The receptors originated from a male patient aged 2-10 years who had a stem cell transplant for acute lymphoblastic leukemia, so the T cells may come from the graft donor.

The chain employs TRBV20-1 and TRBJ2-1; D is uncertain. The germline V gene has CDR1 DFQATT and CDR2 SNEGSKA (reference sequence). V was trimmed by 6 bases and J by 7 bases, leaving 10 bases between them. CDR3 length equals 11 residues. The CDR3 nucleotides read TGCAGTGCCACATCCGGGAATGAGCAGTTCTTC. This translates into CSATSGNEQFF.

The chain has TRBV2 and TRBJ2-7, with 7 bases lining up with TRBD1. With 6 bases clipped from V and 2 bases from J, the junction kept 4 bases outside the gene matches. Looked up from germline, CDR1 is SNHLY and CDR2 is FYNNEI. The CDR3 covers 13 residues. The CDR3, as DNA: TGTGCCAGCAGCTCCGGGACAGCCTACGAGCAGTACTTC. Its protein product is CASSSGTAYEQYF.

V usage is TRBV4-2 and J usage is TRBJ1-1; TRBD1 aligns across 8 bases. Losses at the gene ends were 4 bases for V and 0 bases for J; bases not matched to a gene: 10. This CDR3 is built from 17 residues. Per the germline V gene, CDR1 is LGHNA and CDR2 is YNFKEQ. The CDR3 is CASSPGQVLKLNTEAFF. CDR3 nucleotides: TGTGCCAGCAGCCCGGGACAGGTCCTCAAGCTGAACACTGAAGCTTTCTTT.

This clonotype came up a few times. This rearrangement joins TRBV12-3 or TRBV12-4 to TRBJ2-7; D remains ambiguous. V lost 3 bases, J lost 7 bases, and 13 bases lay in between. There are 13 residues in the CDR3. The CDR3 region is CASSFLHPREQYF. The CDR3, as DNA: TGTGCCAGCAGTTTTCTCCATCCGCGGGAGCAGTACTTC.

This clonotype was seen only a few times. This chain uses TRBV20-1 with TRBJ1-1, with D possibly TRBD1 on 6 matching bases. Germline loops: CDR1 DFQATT, CDR2 SNEGSKA (reference sequence). CDR3 size: 17 residues. V was shortened by 1 base and J by 4 bases, with 22 bases between the two germline ends. The CDR3 reads CSARGGPGTQGGTEAFF. As DNA, the CDR3 is TGCAGTGCTAGAGGGGGCCCGGGCACCCAAGGGGGCACTGAAGCTTTCTTT.

This clonotype was observed a handful of times. The chain has TRBV29-1 and TRBJ2-3; 9 bases align to TRBD2. The V and J ends lost 5 bases and 6 bases, in that order; junction bases with no gene match: 12. This CDR3 has 15 amino acids. The V gene's germline CDR1 is SQVTM and CDR2 ANQGSEA. The chain's CDR3 is CSVQRTSAPSDTQYF. DNA of the CDR3: TGCAGCGTTCAGAGGACTAGCGCACCCTCCGATACGCAGTATTTT.

This clonotype was recorded a few times. The chain joins TRBV6-6 to TRBJ2-3; 7 bases are shared with TRBD1. Losses at the gene ends were 5 bases for V and 3 bases for J; bases not matched to a gene: 2. This CDR3 comprises 13 residues. CDR1 is MNHNY, CDR2 SVGAGI, per germline (reference sequence). CDR3 region: CASSETGTDTQYF. The CDR3 nucleotides are TGTGCCAGCAGTGAGACAGGGACAGATACGCAGTATTTT.

The rearrangement links TRBV5-1 to TRBJ2-3; D assignment may be TRBD1 or TRBD2 (6 bases each). The CDR3 is 15 residues long. CDR1 is SGHRS and CDR2 is YFSETQ in the germline V gene. V was clipped by 1 base and J by 2 bases, with 11 bases between them. The CDR3 reads CASSLTGDITDTQYF. The CDR3 region has the DNA TGCGCCAGCAGCTTGACGGGGGACATCACAGATACGCAGTATTTT.

The chain joins TRBV15 to TRBJ1-2, with D unclear. Germline CDR1 is LNHNV and CDR2 is YYDKDF (reference sequence). CDR3 length equals 12 residues. With 3 bases removed from V and 2 bases from J, the gap between germline ends came to 4 bases. As DNA, the CDR3 is TGTGCCACCAGCAGGGCCAACTATGGCTACACCTTC. Its translation is CATSRANYGYTF.

This clonotype occurred many times. The chain uses TRBV28 and TRBJ2-7; no reliable D call. The germline V and J ends were trimmed by 5 bases and 4 bases, with 9 bases remaining between them. The CDR3 runs 12 residues. Germline V gives CDR1 MDHEN, CDR2 SYDVKM. The DNA for the CDR3 is TGTGCCAGCAGTCCACATTTATACGAGCAGTACTTC. It yields the protein CASSPHLYEQYF.

This rearrangement joins TRBV27 to TRBJ2-3, with D unresolved. The germline V gene has CDR1 MNHEY and CDR2 SMNVEV (reference sequence). The CDR3 runs 12 residues. Trimming cost V 5 bases and J 7 bases, with 10 bases left between them. CDR3 sequence reads: CASSPHGYTQYF. The CDR3 region has the DNA TGTGCCAGCAGTCCACATGGCTATACGCAGTATTTT.

The chain uses TRBV11-2 and TRBJ2-6; possible D gene TRBD1, 8 bases. The CDR3 runs 16 residues. V shed 5 bases and J shed 3 bases, with 14 bases lying between them. In germline, CDR1 is SGHAT, CDR2 FQNNGV. DNA for the CDR3: TGTGCCAGCAGCCTAAACAGGGGGGGTGGGGCCAACGTCCTGACTTTC. It is translated as CASSLNRGGGANVLTF. The variable domain in full, with the rest retrieved from reference TRBV11-2 and TRBJ2-6, is EAGVAQSPRYKIIEKRQSVAFWCNPISGHATLYWYQQILGQGPKLLIQFQNNGVVDDSQLPKDRFSAERLKGVDSTLKIQPAKLEDSAVYLCASSLNRGGGANVLTFGAGSRLTVL.

The chain couples TRBV12-3 or TRBV12-4 to TRBJ1-2, with D uncertain. This CDR3 has 13 residues. V was shortened by 6 bases and J by 4 bases, with 12 bases between the two germline ends. CDR3 nucleotides: TGTGCCAGCAGCCTTGGTGATGGCTATGGCTACACCTTC. Translation gives CASSLGDGYGYTF.

The rearrangement joins TRBV6-5 to TRBJ2-3; D remains unclear. CDR3 length: 13 residues. CDR1 and CDR2 from the germline V gene are MNHEY and SVGAGI. Trimming left V 4 bases short and J 4 bases short, with 9 bases between. The CDR3 reads CASSFGPPDTQYF. CDR3 in DNA: TGTGCCAGCAGTTTCGGCCCCCCAGATACGCAGTATTTT.

This clonotype was observed a few times. V and J are TRBV4-1 and TRBJ1-2; 7 positions match TRBD1. The V gene's germline CDR1 is MGHRA and CDR2 YSYEKL. This CDR3 comprises 15 residues. After removal of 4 bases from V and 4 bases from J, the junction contained 9 bases not matched to a gene. As DNA, the CDR3 is TGCGCCAGCAGCCCGCGACAGGGTAACCTCTATGGCTACACCTTC. This encodes CASSPRQGNLYGYTF.

The V and J genes are TRBV6-1 and TRBJ1-1; 8 bases are shared with TRBD1. The germline V gene encodes CDR1 MNHNS and CDR2 SASEGT. The CDR3 is made up of 13 amino acids. J gave up 10 bases and V 7 bases, and 11 bases lay outside the gene matches. CDR3 residues: CASNDRGGWGAFF. CDR3 DNA: TGTGCCAGCAACGACAGGGGAGGGTGGGGAGCTTTCTTT.

This clonotype was counted many times. The gene calls are TRBV5-5 and TRBJ2-7; D remains ambiguous. V was cut by 2 bases and J by 4 bases, with 4 bases left in between. The CDR3 length is 11 residues. Germline V gene data show CDR1 as SGHKS and CDR2 as YYEKEE (reference sequence). The CDR3 DNA is TGTGCCAGCAGCTTAGATTACGAGCAGTACTTC. Its translation: CASSLDYEQYF.

This chain links TRBV2 with TRBJ2-1; perhaps TRBD1 as D (6 bases). V lost 3 bases and J lost 7, with 13 bases in between. From germline, CDR1 is SNHLY and CDR2 FYNNEI. CDR3 length: 14 residues. This CDR3 reads CASSEQGTTNEQFF. Written as DNA, the CDR3 is TGTGCCAGCAGTGAGCAGGGGACGACAAATGAGCAGTTCTTC.

This clonotype was picked up a small number of times. DNA for the CDR3: TGTGCCAGCAGCTTAGTTAGCGCGGGGGGGCCTGGGGAGCTGTTTTTT. Its translation is CASSLVSAGGPGELFF. The chain is built from TRBV7-2 and TRBJ2-2, with 9 bases matching TRBD2. The CDR3 runs to 16 residues. V trimming: 1 base; J trimming: 8 bases; junction bases outside the gene matches: 8. Germline CDR1 SGHTA, CDR2 FQGNSA.

This chain uses TRBV20-1 with TRBJ2-3, with TRBD2 as a possible D gene (5 bases). Germline loops: CDR1 DFQATT, CDR2 SNEGSKA (reference sequence). The CDR3 spans 14 residues. V gave up 5 bases and J gave up 1 base, with 13 bases separating them. This chain's CDR3 is CSAEPLRGTDTQYF. CDR3 in DNA: TGCAGTGCTGAGCCCTTGCGGGGCACAGATACGCAGTATTTT.

This clonotype was recorded at least ten times. The chain is built from TRBV24-1 and TRBJ2-5; TRBD1 might be the D (6 bases). There are 12 residues in the CDR3. Per the germline V gene, CDR1 is KGHDR and CDR2 is SFDVKD. V lost 5 bases to trimming and J lost 4 bases, with 7 bases between them. The CDR3 here is CATSGGGETQYF. In DNA form, the CDR3 reads TGTGCCACCAGTGGAGGGGGAGAGACCCAGTACTTC.

CDR3 in amino acids: CATRKGQGWLEAFF. CDR3 in DNA: TGTGCCACTAGAAAGGGGCAGGGATGGCTTGAAGCTTTCTTT. The chain has TRBV15 and TRBJ1-1; possibly TRBD1 for D (5 bases). Germline V gene lookup returns CDR1 LNHNV and CDR2 YYDKDF (reference sequence). The ends were cut back, 9 bases at V and 7 bases at J, with 21 bases in the middle. The CDR3 length is 14 residues.

This clonotype was observed a handful of times. The rearrangement uses TRBV7-6 and TRBJ2-1; 7 nucleotides agree with TRBD1. CDR1 and CDR2 (germline): SGHVS, FNYEAQ. Trimming removed 1 base from V and 15 bases from J; junction bases left unmatched: 9. The CDR3 consists of 13 residues. For the CDR3, the DNA is TGTGCCAGCAGCTTAGAGGGCCAGGGGGTTGCGTTCTTC. Amino acid sequence: CASSLEGQGVAFF.

The rearrangement links TRBV12-3 or TRBV12-4 to TRBJ2-7, with D perhaps matching TRBD1 (6 bases). There are 14 residues in the CDR3. Trimming left V 3 bases short and J 5 bases short, with 14 bases between. The CDR3 loop is CASSFYTGWNEQYF. The DNA for the CDR3 is TGTGCCAGCAGTTTTTATACAGGGTGGAACGAGCAGTACTTC.

In the case of this clonotype: One junction end does not reproduce the germline sequence, and a read error may be involved. The chain carries TRBV12-3 or TRBV12-4 and TRBJ1-5; a weak D match, TRBD1 (6 bases). CDR3 size: 15 residues. Here the CDR3 reads CAGRLQGYSNQPQHF. In DNA, the CDR3 is TGTGCCGGCAGGTTACAGGGATATAGCAATCAGCCCCAGCATTTT.

The chain couples TRBV27 to TRBJ2-7, with unresolved D. Trimming took 5 bases from V and 2 from J, leaving 19 bases between them. The CDR3 consists of 16 residues. Looked up from germline, CDR1 is MNHEY and CDR2 is SMNVEV (reference sequence). CDR3 DNA sequence: TGTGCCAGCAGTGCACGCGCCTTACATGGAGCCTACGAGCAGTACTTC. Protein: CASSARALHGAYEQYF.

The chain carries TRBV7-9 and TRBJ1-1; the D is unclear. The CDR3 length is 14 residues. CDR1 is SEHNR, CDR2 FQNEAQ, per germline (reference sequence). With 2 bases removed from V and 1 base from J, the gap between germline ends came to 8 bases. The CDR3 DNA reads as TGTGCCAGCAGCTTATCAGCGGGGAACACTGAAGCTTTCTTT. As protein: CASSLSAGNTEAFF.